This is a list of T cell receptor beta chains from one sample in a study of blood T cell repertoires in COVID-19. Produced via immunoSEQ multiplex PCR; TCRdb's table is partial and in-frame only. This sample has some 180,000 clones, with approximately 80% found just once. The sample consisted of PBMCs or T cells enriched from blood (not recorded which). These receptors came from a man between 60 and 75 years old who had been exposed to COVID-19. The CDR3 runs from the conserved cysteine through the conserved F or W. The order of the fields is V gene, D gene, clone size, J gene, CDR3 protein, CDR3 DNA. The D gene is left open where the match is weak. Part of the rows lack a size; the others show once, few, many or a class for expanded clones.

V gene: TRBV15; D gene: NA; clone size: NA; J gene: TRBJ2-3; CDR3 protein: CATSSMGDTDTQYF; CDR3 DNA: TGTGCCACCAGCTCGATGGGAGACACAGATACGCAGTATTTT
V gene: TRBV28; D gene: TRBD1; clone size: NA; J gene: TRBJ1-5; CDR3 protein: CASTGGFNQPQHF; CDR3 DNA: TGTGCCAGCACAGGGGGCTTCAATCAGCCCCAGCATTTT
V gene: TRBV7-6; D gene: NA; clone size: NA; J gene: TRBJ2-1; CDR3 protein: CASSWTPTRSPSSYNEQFF; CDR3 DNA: TGTGCCAGCAGCTGGACACCGACGAGGTCCCCGAGCTCCTACAATGAGCAGTTCTTC
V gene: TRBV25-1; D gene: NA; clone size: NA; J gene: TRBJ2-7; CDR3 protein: CASSEYVDTLYEQYF; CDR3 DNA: TGTGCCAGCAGTGAATATGTGGACACTTTATACGAGCAGTACTTC
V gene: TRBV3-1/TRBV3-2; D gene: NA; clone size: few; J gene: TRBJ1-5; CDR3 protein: CASSQDVLGRPQHF; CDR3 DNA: TGTGCCAGCAGCCAAGATGTCCTGGGCCGGCCCCAGCATTTT
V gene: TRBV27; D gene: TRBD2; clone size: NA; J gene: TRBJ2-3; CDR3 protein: CASKRGAAAGAGTDTQYF; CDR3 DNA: TGTGCCAGCAAGAGGGGAGCCGCGGCGGGAGCGGGAACAGATACGCAGTATTTT
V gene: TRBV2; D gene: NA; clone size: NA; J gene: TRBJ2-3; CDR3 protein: CASSTGWPDTQYF; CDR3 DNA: TGTGCCAGCAGTACAGGGTGGCCAGATACGCAGTATTTT
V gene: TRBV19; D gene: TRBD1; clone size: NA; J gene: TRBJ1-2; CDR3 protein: CASSIMAGGDYGYTF; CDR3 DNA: TGTGCCAGTAGTATTATGGCAGGGGGCGACTATGGCTACACCTTC
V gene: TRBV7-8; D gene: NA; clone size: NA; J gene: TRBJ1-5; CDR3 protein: CASSHKGGAQHF; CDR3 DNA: TGTGCCAGCAGCCACAAAGGGGGAGCCCAGCATTTT
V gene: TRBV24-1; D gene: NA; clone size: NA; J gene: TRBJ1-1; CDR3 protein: CATSDPTGEAFF; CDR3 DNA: TGTGCCACCAGTGACCCAACAGGAGAAGCTTTCTTT
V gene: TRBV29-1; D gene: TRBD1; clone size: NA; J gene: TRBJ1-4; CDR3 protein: CSGRGSNEKLFF; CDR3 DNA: TGCAGCGGCAGGGGGTCTAATGAAAAACTGTTTTTT
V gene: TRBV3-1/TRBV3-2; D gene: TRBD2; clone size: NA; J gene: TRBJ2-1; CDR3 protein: CASSLRTSSYNEQFF; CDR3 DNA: TGTGCCAGCAGCCTGCGGACTAGCTCCTACAATGAGCAGTTCTTC
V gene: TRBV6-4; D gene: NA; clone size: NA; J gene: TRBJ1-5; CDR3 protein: CASSDRQPQHF; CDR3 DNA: TGTGCCAGCAGTGACCGGCAGCCCCAGCATTTT
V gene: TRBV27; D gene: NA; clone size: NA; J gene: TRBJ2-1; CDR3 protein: CASSRGRRNEQFF; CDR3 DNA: TGTGCCAGCAGTCGCGGACGGAGGAATGAGCAGTTCTTC
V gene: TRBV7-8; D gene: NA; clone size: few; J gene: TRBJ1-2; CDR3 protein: CASSPRTVNYGYTF; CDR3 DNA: TGTGCCAGCAGCCCGAGGACAGTGAACTATGGCTACACCTTC
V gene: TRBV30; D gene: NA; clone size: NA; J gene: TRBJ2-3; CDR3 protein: CAWRRGGGIDTQYF; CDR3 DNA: TGTGCCTGGAGGAGGGGGGGAGGGATAGATACGCAGTATTTT
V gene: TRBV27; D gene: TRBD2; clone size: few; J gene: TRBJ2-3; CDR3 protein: CASSLTSGSSDTQYF; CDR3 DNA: TGTGCCAGCAGTTTAACTAGCGGGAGTTCAGATACGCAGTATTTT
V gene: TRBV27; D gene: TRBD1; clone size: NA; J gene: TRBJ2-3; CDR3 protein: CASSLRQGRTDTQYF; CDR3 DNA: TGTGCCAGCAGTCTGCGACAGGGACGCACAGATACGCAGTATTTT
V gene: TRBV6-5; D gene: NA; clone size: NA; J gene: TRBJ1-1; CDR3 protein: CASSYSTGVVTEAFF; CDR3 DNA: TGTGCCAGCAGTTACTCGACGGGGGTCGTCACTGAAGCTTTCTTT
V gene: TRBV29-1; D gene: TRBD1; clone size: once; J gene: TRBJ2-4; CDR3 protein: CSATTGAKNIQYF; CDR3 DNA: TGCAGCGCCACGACAGGGGCCAAAAACATTCAGTACTTC
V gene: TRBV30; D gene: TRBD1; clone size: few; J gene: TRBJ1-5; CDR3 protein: CAWSVPRGLSNQPQHF; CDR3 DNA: TGTGCCTGGAGTGTACCCAGGGGGCTAAGCAATCAGCCCCAGCATTTT
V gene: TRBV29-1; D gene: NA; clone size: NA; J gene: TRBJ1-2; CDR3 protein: CSVEYMADNGYTF; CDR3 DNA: TGCAGCGTTGAATATATGGCAGATAATGGCTACACCTTC
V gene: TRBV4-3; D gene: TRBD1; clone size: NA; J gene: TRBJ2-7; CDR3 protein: CASSQTGDYEQYF; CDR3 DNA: TGCGCCAGCAGCCAAACAGGGGACTACGAGCAGTACTTC
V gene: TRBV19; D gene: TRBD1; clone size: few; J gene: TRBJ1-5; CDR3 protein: CASSEGTGGSNQPQHF; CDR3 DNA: TGTGCCAGTAGTGAAGGGACAGGGGGTAGCAATCAGCCCCAGCATTTT
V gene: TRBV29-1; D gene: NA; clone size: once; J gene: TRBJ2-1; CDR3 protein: CSVAPGLSQSSYNEQFF; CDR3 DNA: TGCAGCGTTGCCCCGGGACTGTCGCAAAGCTCCTACAATGAGCAGTTCTTC
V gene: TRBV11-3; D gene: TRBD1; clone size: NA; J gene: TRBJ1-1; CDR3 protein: CASSLGRRGLVTEAFF; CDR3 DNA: TGTGCCAGCAGCTTAGGTAGGAGGGGGCTTGTCACTGAAGCTTTCTTT
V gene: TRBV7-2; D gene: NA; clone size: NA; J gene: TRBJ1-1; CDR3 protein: CASSLRPPGADTEAFF; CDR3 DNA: TGTGCCAGCAGCTTAAGACCCCCAGGGGCGGACACTGAAGCTTTCTTT
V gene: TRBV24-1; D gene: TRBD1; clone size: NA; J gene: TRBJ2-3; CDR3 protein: CATNLRDRVFTDTQYF; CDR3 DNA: TGTGCCACCAACCTACGGGACAGGGTTTTTACAGATACGCAGTATTTT
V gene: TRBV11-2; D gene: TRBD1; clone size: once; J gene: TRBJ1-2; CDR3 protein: CASSPGQGSYTF; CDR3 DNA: TGTGCCAGCAGCCCCGGACAGGGGAGCTACACCTTC
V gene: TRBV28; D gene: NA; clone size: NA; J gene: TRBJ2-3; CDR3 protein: CASSGGGLQASTDTQYF; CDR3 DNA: TGTGCCAGCAGTGGGGGCGGGTTGCAAGCTAGCACAGATACGCAGTATTTT
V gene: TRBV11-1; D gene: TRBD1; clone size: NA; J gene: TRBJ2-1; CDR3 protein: CASSSGTGAVKDQFF; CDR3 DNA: TGTGCCAGCAGCTCCGGGACAGGGGCAGTAAAGGATCAGTTCTTC
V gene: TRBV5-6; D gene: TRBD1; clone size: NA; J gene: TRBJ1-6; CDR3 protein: CASSRVAGTGNSPLHF; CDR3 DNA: TGTGCCAGCAGCAGAGTAGCCGGGACAGGGAATTCACCCCTCCACTTT
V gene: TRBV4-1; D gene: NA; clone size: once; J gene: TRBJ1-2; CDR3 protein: CASSQVYRPFYGYTF; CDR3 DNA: TGCGCCAGCAGCCAAGTATACAGGCCTTTCTATGGCTACACCTTC
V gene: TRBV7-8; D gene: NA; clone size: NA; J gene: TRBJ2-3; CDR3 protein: CASRWGGSDTQYF; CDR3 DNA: TGTGCCAGCAGATGGGGGGGCTCAGATACGCAGTATTTT
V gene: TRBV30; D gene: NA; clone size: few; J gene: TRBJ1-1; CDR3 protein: CAWRDYGTEAFF; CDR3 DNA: TGTGCCTGGAGGGACTATGGCACTGAAGCTTTCTTT
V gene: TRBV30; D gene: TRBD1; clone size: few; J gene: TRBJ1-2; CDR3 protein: CACKGGSGYTF; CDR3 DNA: TGTGCCTGCAAAGGGGGCTCTGGCTACACCTTC
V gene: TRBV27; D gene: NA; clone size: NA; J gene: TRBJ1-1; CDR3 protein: CASSFTGPNTEAFF; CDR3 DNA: TGTGCCAGCAGTTTTACAGGACCGAACACTGAAGCTTTCTTT
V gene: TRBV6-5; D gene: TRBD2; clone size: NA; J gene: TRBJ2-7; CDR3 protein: CASKPTSGRAYEQYF; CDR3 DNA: TGTGCCAGCAAGCCAACTAGCGGGAGAGCCTACGAGCAGTACTTC
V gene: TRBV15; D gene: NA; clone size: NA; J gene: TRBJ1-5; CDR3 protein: CAPLFGNQPQHF; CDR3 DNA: TGTGCCCCTCTTTTTGGCAATCAGCCCCAGCATTTT
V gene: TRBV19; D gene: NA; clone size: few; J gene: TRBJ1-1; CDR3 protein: CASSIPSTEAFF; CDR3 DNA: TGTGCCAGTAGTATTCCTTCCACTGAAGCTTTCTTT
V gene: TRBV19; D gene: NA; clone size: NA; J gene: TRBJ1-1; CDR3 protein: CASRIGAFAAFF; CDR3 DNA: TGTGCCAGTCGAATTGGGGCGTTTGCAGCTTTCTTT
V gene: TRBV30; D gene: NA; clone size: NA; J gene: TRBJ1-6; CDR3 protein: CASGLSEVLGNSPLHF; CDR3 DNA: TGTGCCTCGGGACTGTCCGAGGTTCTGGGTAATTCACCCCTCCACTTT